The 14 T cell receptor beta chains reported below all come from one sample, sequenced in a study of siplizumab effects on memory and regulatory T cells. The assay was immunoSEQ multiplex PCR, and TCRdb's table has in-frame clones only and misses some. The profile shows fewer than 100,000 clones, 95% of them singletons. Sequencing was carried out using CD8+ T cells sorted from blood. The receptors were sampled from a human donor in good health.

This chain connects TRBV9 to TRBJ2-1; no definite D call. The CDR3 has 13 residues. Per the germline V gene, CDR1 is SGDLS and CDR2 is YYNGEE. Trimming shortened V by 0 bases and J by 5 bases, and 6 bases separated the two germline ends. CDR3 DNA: TGTGCCAGCAGCGTAGGGGATGACAATGAGCAGTTCTTC. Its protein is CASSVGDDNEQFF.

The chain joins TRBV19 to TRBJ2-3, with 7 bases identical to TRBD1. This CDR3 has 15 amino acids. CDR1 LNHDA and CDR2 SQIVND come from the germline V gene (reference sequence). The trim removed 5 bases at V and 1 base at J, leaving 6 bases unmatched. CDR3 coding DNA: TGTGCCAGTAGTCACAGGGGATACGGCACAGATACGCAGTATTTT. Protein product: CASSHRGYGTDTQYF.

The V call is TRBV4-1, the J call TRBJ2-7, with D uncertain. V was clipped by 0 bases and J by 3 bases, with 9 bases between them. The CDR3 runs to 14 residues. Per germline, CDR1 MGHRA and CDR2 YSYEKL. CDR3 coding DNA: TGCGCCAGCAGCCAAGATGCTGACCACTACGAGCAGTACTTC. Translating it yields CASSQDADHYEQYF.

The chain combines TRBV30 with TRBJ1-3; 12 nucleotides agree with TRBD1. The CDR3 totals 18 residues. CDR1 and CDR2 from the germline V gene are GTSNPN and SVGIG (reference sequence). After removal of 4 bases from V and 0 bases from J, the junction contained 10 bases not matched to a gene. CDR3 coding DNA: TGTGCCTGGACCCCACACGGGACAGGGGGCAGCTCTGGAAACACCATATATTTT. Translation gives CAWTPHGTGGSSGNTIYF.

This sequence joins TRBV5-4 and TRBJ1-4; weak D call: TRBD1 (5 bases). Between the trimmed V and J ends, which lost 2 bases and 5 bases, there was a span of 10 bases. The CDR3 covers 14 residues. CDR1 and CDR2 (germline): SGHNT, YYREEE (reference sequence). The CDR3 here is CASSFWDGNEKLFF. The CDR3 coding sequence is TGTGCCAGCAGCTTCTGGGACGGGAATGAAAAACTGTTTTTT.

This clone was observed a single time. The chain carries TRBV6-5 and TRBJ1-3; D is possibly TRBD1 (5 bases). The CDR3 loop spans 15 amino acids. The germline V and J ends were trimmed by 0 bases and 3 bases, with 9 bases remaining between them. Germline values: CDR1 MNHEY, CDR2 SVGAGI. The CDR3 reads CASSYSEGYGNTIYF. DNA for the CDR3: TGTGCCAGCAGTTACTCTGAGGGGTATGGAAACACCATATATTTT.

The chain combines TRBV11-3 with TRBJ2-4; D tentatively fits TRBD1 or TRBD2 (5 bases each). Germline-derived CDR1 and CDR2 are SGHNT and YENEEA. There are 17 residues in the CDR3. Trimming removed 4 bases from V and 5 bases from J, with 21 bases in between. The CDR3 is CASSSSPRGNDQNIQYF. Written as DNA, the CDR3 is TGTGCCAGCAGCTCGTCTCCGAGGGGCAATGACCAAAACATTCAGTACTTC.

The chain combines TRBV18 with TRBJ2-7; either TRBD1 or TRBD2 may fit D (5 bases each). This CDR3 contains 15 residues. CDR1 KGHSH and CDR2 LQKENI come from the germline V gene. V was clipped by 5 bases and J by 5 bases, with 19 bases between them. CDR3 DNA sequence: TGTGCCAGCTCAGTTTGGGACGGCCCACTACACGAGCAGTACTTC. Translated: CASSVWDGPLHEQYF.

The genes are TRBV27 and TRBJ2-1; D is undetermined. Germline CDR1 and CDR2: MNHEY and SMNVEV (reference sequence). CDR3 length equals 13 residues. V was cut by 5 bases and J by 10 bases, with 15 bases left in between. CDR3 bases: TGTGCCAGCAGTCCATCCCCCTATTCGGAGCAGTTCTTC. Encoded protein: CASSPSPYSEQFF.

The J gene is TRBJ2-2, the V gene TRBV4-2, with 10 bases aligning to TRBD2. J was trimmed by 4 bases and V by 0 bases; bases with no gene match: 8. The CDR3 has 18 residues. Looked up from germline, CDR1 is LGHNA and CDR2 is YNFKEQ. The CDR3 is CASSQDGLAGVATGELFF. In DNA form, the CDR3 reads TGTGCCAGCAGCCAAGATGGTCTAGCGGGAGTTGCCACCGGGGAGCTGTTTTTT.

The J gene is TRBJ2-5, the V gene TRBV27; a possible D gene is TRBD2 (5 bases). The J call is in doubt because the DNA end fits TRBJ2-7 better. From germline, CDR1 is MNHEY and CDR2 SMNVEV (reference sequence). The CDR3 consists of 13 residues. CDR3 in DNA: TGTGCCAGCAGTTTTTCGGGGTGGTCCGAGCAGTACTTC. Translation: CASSFSGWSEQYF.

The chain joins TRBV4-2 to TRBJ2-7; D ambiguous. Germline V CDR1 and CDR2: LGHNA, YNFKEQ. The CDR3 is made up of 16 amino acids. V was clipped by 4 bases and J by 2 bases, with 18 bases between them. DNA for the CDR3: TGTGCCAGCAGCCTTACCCCTGGACCGCCTGCCTACGAGCAGTACTTC. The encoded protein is CASSLTPGPPAYEQYF.

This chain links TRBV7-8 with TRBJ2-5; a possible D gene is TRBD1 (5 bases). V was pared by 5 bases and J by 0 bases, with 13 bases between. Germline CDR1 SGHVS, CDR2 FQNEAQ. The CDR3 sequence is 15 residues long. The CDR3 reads CASSQRTGDQETQYF. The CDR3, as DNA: TGTGCCAGCAGCCAACGTACAGGTGACCAAGAGACCCAGTACTTC.

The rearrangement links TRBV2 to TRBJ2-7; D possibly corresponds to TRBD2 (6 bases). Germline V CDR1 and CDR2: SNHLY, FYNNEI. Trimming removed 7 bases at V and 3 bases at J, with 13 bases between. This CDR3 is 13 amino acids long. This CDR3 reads CASKVRDLYEQYF. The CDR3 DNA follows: TGTGCCAGCAAGGTGCGGGACCTCTACGAGCAGTACTTC.